Following are 16 T cell receptor beta chains from one sample sequenced in a study of shared clonotypes between healthy human individuals. Here immunoSEQ multiplex PCR was the method, and the copy in TCRdb shows in-frame clones only, minus some. The sample includes around 700,000 clones, approximately 73% of them seen just once. The source material was memory CD4+ T cells sorted from blood. Noted subset: CD45RA-negative fraction. Source of these receptors: a woman in her twenties or thirties in good health.

The V call is TRBV5-6, the J call TRBJ2-4, with D perhaps matching TRBD1 or TRBD2 (5 bases each). The CDR3 length is 15 residues. Per germline, CDR1 SGHDT and CDR2 YYEEEE. V shed 0 bases and J shed 9 bases, with 16 bases lying between them. CDR3 in amino acids: CASSLAGLREFIQYF. The CDR3 nucleotides read TGTGCCAGCAGCTTGGCAGGGCTCCGGGAATTCATTCAGTACTTC.

The chain carries TRBV27 and TRBJ2-3, with no clear D. Trimming left V 6 bases short and J 6 bases short, with 10 bases between. This CDR3 spans 12 amino acids. CDR1 is MNHEY, CDR2 SMNVEV, per germline (reference sequence). The CDR3 DNA sequence: TGTGCCAGCAGCCTAAATTGGGATACGCAGTATTTT. As protein: CASSLNWDTQYF.

The J gene is TRBJ1-1, the V gene TRBV27; D is ambiguous. Trimming took 8 bases from V and 2 from J, leaving 15 bases between them. CDR3 size: 14 residues. The germline V gene has CDR1 MNHEY and CDR2 SMNVEV (reference sequence). CDR3 coding DNA: TGTGCCAGCTTTGAAAGGACGGGTAACACTGAAGCTTTCTTT. Encoded protein: CASFERTGNTEAFF.

This clone was counted at least ten times. The chain uses TRBV5-1 and TRBJ2-1; D is tentatively TRBD1 or TRBD2 (6 bases each). Deletions cut 4 bases from V and 7 bases from J, with 21 bases between. The germline V gene encodes CDR1 SGHRS and CDR2 YFSETQ. The CDR3 is 16 amino acids. The CDR3 region is CASSRTDSRGTNEQFF. In DNA, the CDR3 is TGCGCCAGCAGCCGGACCGACAGCCGCGGGACAAATGAGCAGTTCTTC.

The chain carries TRBV19 and TRBJ2-4; D is possibly TRBD2 (5 bases). Germline CDR1 and CDR2: LNHDA and SQIVND (reference sequence). Trimming shortened V by 10 bases and J by 0 bases, and 22 bases separated the two germline ends. The CDR3 spans 17 residues. The CDR3 is CATTPDFLAGAKNIQYF. For the CDR3, the DNA is TGTGCCACTACCCCGGACTTTCTAGCAGGAGCCAAAAACATTCAGTACTTC. Full variable domain (remainder filled in from reference TRBV19 and TRBJ2-4): DGGITQSPKYLFRKEGQNVTLSCEQNLNHDAMYWYRQDPGQGLRLIYYSQIVNDFQKGDIAEGYSVSREKKESFPLTVTSAQKNPTAFYLCATTPDFLAGAKNIQYFGAGTRLSVL.

A few counts support this clone. The identical CDR3 is also encoded by other nucleotide sequences in the sample. This rearrangement joins TRBV9 to TRBJ2-3; D is ambiguous. The CDR3 has 14 amino acids. V lost 5 bases and J 4 bases, leaving 14 bases between the germline ends. Germline V lookup: CDR1 SGDLS, CDR2 YYNGEE. CDR3 protein: CASSFGGGSDTQYF. The CDR3 DNA reads as TGTGCCAGCAGTTTCGGCGGCGGATCAGATACGCAGTATTTT.

The rearrangement uses TRBV29-1 and TRBJ2-3; possible D gene TRBD1, 7 bases. V gave up 3 bases and J gave up 4 bases, with 14 bases separating them. The CDR3 covers 14 residues. Germline V CDR1 and CDR2: SQVTM, ANQGSEA. CDR3: CSVDRGASSDTQYF. CDR3 coding DNA: TGCAGCGTTGACAGGGGGGCTTCATCAGATACGCAGTATTTT.

This chain connects TRBV7-6 to TRBJ2-7; 9 bases fit TRBD2. V was clipped by 3 bases and J by 5 bases; unmatched bases: 2. The CDR3 covers 13 residues. Per germline, CDR1 SGHVS and CDR2 FNYEAQ. The chain's CDR3 is CASSFSGRNEQYF. The CDR3 region has the DNA TGTGCCAGCAGCTTTAGCGGGAGAAACGAGCAGTACTTC.

On this clone itself: In the same sample, other DNA sequences code for this CDR3. V and J are TRBV11-2 and TRBJ2-7, with D unclear. Per the germline V gene, CDR1 is SGHAT and CDR2 is FQNNGV. This CDR3 has 14 amino acids. V was trimmed by 5 bases and J by 0 bases, leaving 11 bases between them. The DNA of the CDR3 is TGTGCCAGCAGCCCCCAAAGGGACTCCTACGAGCAGTACTTC. Translating it yields CASSPQRDSYEQYF. The whole variable domain, filled in from reference TRBV11-2 and TRBJ2-7, reads EAGVAQSPRYKIIEKRQSVAFWCNPISGHATLYWYQQILGQGPKLLIQFQNNGVVDDSQLPKDRFSAERLKGVDSTLKIQPAKLEDSAVYLCASSPQRDSYEQYFGPGTRLTVT.

This clone turned up a few times. V is TRBV2 and J is TRBJ2-7; a weak D match, TRBD1 (5 bases). The V end lost 5 bases, the J end lost 9 bases, and 14 bases lay between the germline ends. This CDR3 comprises 12 residues. CDR1 and CDR2 from the germline V gene are SNHLY and FYNNEI. Here the CDR3 DNA reads TGTGCCAGCAGTCCTAACGGACAAGGGCAGTACTTC. It specifies CASSPNGQGQYF.

This chain uses TRBV2 with TRBJ1-1; the D gene is possibly TRBD1 (5 bases). V was pared by 6 bases and J by 3 bases, with 11 bases between. CDR1 is SNHLY, CDR2 FYNNEI, per germline. This CDR3 has 13 amino acids. As DNA, the CDR3 is TGTGCCAGCAGGGTGGGGCGAGACACTGAAGCTTTCTTT. Its translation is CASRVGRDTEAFF.

This clone occurred a few times. The rearrangement links TRBV7-2 to TRBJ2-3; no firm D call. The germline V gene has CDR1 SGHTA and CDR2 FQGNSA. V dropped 5 bases and J dropped 0 bases, with 3 bases sitting between them. CDR3 length: 12 amino acids. The CDR3 protein is CASSVSTDTQYF. CDR3 nucleotides: TGTGCCAGCAGCGTTAGCACAGATACGCAGTATTTT.

V gene TRBV2 combines with J gene TRBJ2-1; 10 nucleotides align to TRBD2. This CDR3 spans 16 amino acids. CDR1 SNHLY and CDR2 FYNNEI come from the germline V gene. V was clipped by 8 bases and J by 6 bases; unmatched bases: 13. The chain's CDR3 is CASGGWLAGVGNEQFF. As DNA, the CDR3 is TGTGCCAGCGGAGGGTGGCTAGCGGGAGTCGGCAATGAGCAGTTCTTC.

The V call is TRBV6-5, the J call TRBJ1-1, with D unclear. CDR3 length: 13 residues. V dropped 7 bases and J dropped 1 base, with 10 bases sitting between them. The germline CDR1 and CDR2 sequences are MNHEY and SVGAGI. CDR3 region: CASTNYKNTEAFF. In DNA form, the CDR3 reads TGTGCCAGCACTAATTACAAGAACACTGAAGCTTTCTTT.

The chain carries TRBV5-1 and TRBJ2-7; 8 nucleotides match TRBD1. CDR3 length equals 14 residues. The junction had 7 bases not matched to a gene; V was cut back by 4 bases and J by 4 bases. Germline assignment: CDR1 SGHRS and CDR2 YFSETQ. The DNA of the CDR3 is TGCGCCAGCAGCGCGGGACAGGCGCCATACGAGCAGTACTTC. It encodes CASSAGQAPYEQYF.

This rearrangement joins TRBV7-2 to TRBJ2-2, with a possible D match to TRBD1 (6 bases). Germline V lookup: CDR1 SGHTA, CDR2 FQGNSA. Trimming took 4 bases from V and 5 from J, leaving 14 bases between them. The CDR3 has 15 amino acids. CDR3 sequence reads: CASSSRGSGTGELFF. CDR3 DNA sequence: TGTGCCAGCAGCTCCAGGGGAAGTGGGACCGGGGAGCTGTTTTTT.